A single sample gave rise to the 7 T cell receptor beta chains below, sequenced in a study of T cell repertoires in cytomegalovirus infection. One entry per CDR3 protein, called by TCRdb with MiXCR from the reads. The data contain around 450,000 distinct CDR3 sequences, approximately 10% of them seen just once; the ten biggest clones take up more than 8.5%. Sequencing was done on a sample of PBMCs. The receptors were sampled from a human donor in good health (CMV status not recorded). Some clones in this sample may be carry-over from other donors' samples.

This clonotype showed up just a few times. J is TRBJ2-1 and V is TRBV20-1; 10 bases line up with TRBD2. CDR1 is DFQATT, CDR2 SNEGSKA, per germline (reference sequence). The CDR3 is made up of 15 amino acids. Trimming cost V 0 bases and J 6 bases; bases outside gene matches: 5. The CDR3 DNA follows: TGCAGTGCTAGAGATCGAGTAGCGGGGGGCAATGAGCAGTTCTTC. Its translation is CSARDRVAGGNEQFF.

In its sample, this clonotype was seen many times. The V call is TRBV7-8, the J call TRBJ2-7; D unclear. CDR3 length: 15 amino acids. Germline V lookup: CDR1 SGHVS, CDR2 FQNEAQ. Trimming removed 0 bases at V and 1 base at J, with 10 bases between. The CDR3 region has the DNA TGTGCCAGCAGCTTAGCGCGGCCCCTTTCCTACGAGCAGTACTTC. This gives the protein CASSLARPLSYEQYF. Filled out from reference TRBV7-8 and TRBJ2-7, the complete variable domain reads GAGVSQSPRYKVAKRGQDVALRCDPISGHVSLFWYQQALGQGPEFLTYFQNEAQLDKSGLPSDRFFAERPEGSVSTLKIQRTQQEDSAVYLCASSLARPLSYEQYFGPGTRLTVT.

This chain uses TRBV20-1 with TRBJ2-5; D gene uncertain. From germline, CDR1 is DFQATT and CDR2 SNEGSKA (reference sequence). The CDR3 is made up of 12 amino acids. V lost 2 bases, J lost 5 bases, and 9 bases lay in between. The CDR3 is CSARPVEETQYF. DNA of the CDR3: TGCAGTGCTAGACCGGTTGAGGAGACCCAGTACTTC.

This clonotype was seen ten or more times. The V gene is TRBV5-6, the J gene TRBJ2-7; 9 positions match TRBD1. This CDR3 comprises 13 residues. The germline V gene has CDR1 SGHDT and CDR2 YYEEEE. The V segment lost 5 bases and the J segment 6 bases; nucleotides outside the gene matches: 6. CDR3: CASRLGQGFEQYF. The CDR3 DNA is TGTGCCAGCAGACTGGGACAGGGCTTCGAGCAGTACTTC.

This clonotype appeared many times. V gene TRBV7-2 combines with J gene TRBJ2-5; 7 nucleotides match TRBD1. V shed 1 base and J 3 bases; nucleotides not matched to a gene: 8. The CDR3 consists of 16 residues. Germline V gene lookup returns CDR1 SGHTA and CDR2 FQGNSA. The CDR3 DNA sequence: TGTGCCAGCAGCTTAGAAGGGGGCGGGTTAAAAGAGACCCAGTACTTC. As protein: CASSLEGGGLKETQYF.

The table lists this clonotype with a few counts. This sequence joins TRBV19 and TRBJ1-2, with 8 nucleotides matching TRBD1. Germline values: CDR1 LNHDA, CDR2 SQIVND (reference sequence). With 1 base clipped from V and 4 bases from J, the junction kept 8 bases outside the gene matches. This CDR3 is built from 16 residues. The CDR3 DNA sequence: TGTGCCAGTAGTATAGTTCGCCAGGGGGCTCGCTATGGCTACACCTTC. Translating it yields CASSIVRQGARYGYTF.

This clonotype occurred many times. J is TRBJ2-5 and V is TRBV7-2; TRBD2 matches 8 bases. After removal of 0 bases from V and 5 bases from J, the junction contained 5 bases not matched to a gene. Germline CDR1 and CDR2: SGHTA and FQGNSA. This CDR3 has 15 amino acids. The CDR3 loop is CASSLAGGRMETQYF. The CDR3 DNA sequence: TGTGCCAGCAGCTTAGCGGGCGGGAGGATGGAGACCCAGTACTTC.